This T cell receptor beta chain was observed in a study of blood T cell repertoires in COVID-19. In the study's own analysis: Estimation of nucleated cell counts relied on the amplification of reference gene primers. Here immunoSEQ multiplex PCR was the method, and the copy in TCRdb shows in-frame clones only, minus some. V and J calls plus clone size are reproduced from that table; the DNA served to infer D and trimming. The sample contains 50,000 to 60,000 clones, 80% to 85% of which appear only once. Followed over time, Seattle patients had been enrolled while infection was active. V gave up 4 bases and J gave up 4 bases; unmatched junction bases: 9. The CDR3 runs 15 residues. Germline V gene data show CDR1 as SGHTA and CDR2 as FQGNSA.

The receptor was derived from a man at least 80 years old with COVID-19, enrolled during active disease. Sequencing was carried out using peripheral blood. The genes are TRBV7-2 and TRBJ1-2, with TRBD1 matching 7 bases. The CDR3 loop reads CASSSRGTASYGYTF. The DNA of the CDR3 is TGTGCCAGCAGCTCGAGGGGGACAGCGAGCTATGGCTACACCTTC.